The T cell receptor (beta chain) under discussion was sequenced for a study of blood T cell repertoires in COVID-19. Clones were sequenced by immunoSEQ multiplex PCR, and TCRdb holds only the in-frame ones, with some missing. The table records fewer than 400,000 clones, about 85% of them present only once. With V trimmed by 6 bases and J by 2 bases, 6 bases remained unmatched. Germline V gives CDR1 KGHSH, CDR2 LQKENI. CDR3 size: 15 residues. The sample was PBMCs or T cells enriched from blood (not recorded which). V gene TRBV18 combines with J gene TRBJ2-3; 9 nucleotides match TRBD1. The sequence derives from a woman in her 30s who had been exposed to COVID-19. The CDR3 region has the DNA TGTGCCAGCTCGCAACAGGGGGCCTACACAGATACGCAGTATTTT. Its protein is CASSQQGAYTDTQYF.